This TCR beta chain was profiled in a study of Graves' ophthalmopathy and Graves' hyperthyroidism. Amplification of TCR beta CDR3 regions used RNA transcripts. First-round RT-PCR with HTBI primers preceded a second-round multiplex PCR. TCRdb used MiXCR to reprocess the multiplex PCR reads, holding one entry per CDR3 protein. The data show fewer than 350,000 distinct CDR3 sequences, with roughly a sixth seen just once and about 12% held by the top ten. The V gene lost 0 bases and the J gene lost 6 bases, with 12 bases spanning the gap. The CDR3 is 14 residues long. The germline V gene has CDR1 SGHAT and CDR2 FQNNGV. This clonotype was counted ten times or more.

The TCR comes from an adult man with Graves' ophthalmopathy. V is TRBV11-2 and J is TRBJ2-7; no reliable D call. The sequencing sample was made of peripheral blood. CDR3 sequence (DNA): TGTGCCAGCAGCTTAGATTTTGAGTCCCGCGAGCAGTACTTC. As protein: CASSLDFESREQYF.